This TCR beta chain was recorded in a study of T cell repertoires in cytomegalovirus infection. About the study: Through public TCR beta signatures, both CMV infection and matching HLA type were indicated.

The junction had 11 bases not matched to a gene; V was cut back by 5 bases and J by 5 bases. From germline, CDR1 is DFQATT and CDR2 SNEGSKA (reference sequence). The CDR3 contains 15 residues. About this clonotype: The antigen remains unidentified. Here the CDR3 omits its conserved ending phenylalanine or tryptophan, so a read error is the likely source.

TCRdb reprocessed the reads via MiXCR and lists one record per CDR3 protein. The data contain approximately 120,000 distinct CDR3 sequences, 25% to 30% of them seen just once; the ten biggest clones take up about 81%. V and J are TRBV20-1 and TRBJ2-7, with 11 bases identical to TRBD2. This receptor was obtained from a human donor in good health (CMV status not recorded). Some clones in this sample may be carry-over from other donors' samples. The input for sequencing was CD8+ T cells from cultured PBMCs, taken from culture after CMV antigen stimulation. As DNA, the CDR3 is TGCAGTGCTCCCCAGCTAGCGGGGGGTCTGAACGAGCAGTACTTA. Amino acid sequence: CSAPQLAGGLNEQYL.